The 28 T cell receptor beta chains below were found in one sample sequenced in a study of OX40 agonist ivuxolimab in advanced cancers. Libraries were prepared by immunoSEQ multiplex PCR; TCRdb keeps only in-frame clonotypes and omits some of them. Of 50,000 or so clones in the sample, around 93% were seen once. The sequences come from CD4+ or CD8+ T cells sorted from blood, collected in a trial of the OX40 agonist ivuxolimab. The source is an adult with an advanced solid tumor such as melanoma, head and neck, liver or kidney cancer.

The V and J genes are TRBV21-1 and TRBJ2-3; the D call TRBD1 from the table was never checked on the DNA. TRBV21-1 is tagged as a pseudogene. The CDR3 spans 13 residues. The CDR3 is CASERTDTDTQYF. CDR3 nucleotide sequence: TGTGCCAGCGAAAGGACAGACACAGATACGCAGTATTTT.

The V and J genes are TRBV13 and TRBJ1-2, with D perhaps matching TRBD1 (6 bases). This CDR3 is built from 15 residues. Trimming pared 1 base from V and 1 base from J, leaving 10 bases between. From germline, CDR1 is PRHDT and CDR2 FYEKMQ (reference sequence). The CDR3, as DNA: TGTGCCAGCAGCTTAGAGACAGGATTTAACTATGGCTACACCTTC. Its protein is CASSLETGFNYGYTF.

A word on this clone: At one end the junction does not follow the germline gene, possibly because of a read error. The chain joins TRBV7-9 to TRBJ1-1; TRBD1 aligns across 7 bases. In germline, CDR1 is SEHNR, CDR2 FQNEAQ (reference sequence). This CDR3 comprises 15 residues. The CDR3: CASSLARGENPEAFF. CDR3 in DNA: TGTGCCAGCAGCTTAGCCAGGGGGGAGAACCCTGAAGCTTTCTTT.

V and J are TRBV5-1 and TRBJ2-3, with D possibly being TRBD1 (6 bases). Looked up from germline, CDR1 is SGHRS and CDR2 is YFSETQ. The CDR3 has 15 amino acids. The V gene lost 4 bases and the J gene lost 0 bases, with 12 bases spanning the gap. CDR3 coding DNA: TGCGCCAGCAGCGAGTGGACAGCTAGCACAGATACGCAGTATTTT. Its protein product is CASSEWTASTDTQYF.

The genes are TRBV23-1 and TRBJ2-1; TRBD2 might be the D (6 bases). Being an ORF, TRBV23-1 has a function that is uncertain. This CDR3 has 16 residues. This CDR3 is CAQQHGGFCPRDEQFF. DNA of the CDR3: TGCGCGCAGCAGCATGGGGGGTTTTGTCCCCGGGATGAGCAGTTCTTC.

The chain recombines TRBV15 with TRBJ1-5, with TRBD1 identical over 8 bases. The CDR3 loop spans 17 amino acids. V gave up 1 base and J gave up 4 bases; unmatched junction bases: 9. Per the germline V gene, CDR1 is LNHNV and CDR2 is YYDKDF (reference sequence). CDR3 nucleotide sequence: TGTGCCACCAGCAGAGGTGGGACAGGCGACTGGAATCAGCCCCAGCATTTT. The encoded protein is CATSRGGTGDWNQPQHF.

The chain carries TRBV5-6 and TRBJ2-2; TRBD1 aligns across 8 bases. This CDR3 comprises 17 residues. V was clipped by 0 bases and J by 1 base; unmatched bases: 5. In germline, CDR1 is SGHDT, CDR2 YYEEEE. This CDR3 reads CASSLVRQGMNTGELFF. For the CDR3, the DNA is TGTGCCAGCAGCTTGGTCCGACAGGGGATGAACACCGGGGAGCTGTTTTTT.

The chain couples TRBV13 to TRBJ2-1; 14 positions agree with TRBD2. Germline-derived CDR1 and CDR2 are PRHDT and FYEKMQ (reference sequence). CDR3 length equals 16 residues. V trimming: 4 bases; J trimming: 7 bases; junction bases outside the gene matches: 6. The CDR3 coding sequence is TGTGCCAGCAGCTCCGCCGGGACTAGCGGGAGTAATGAGCAGTTCTTC. Its protein product is CASSSAGTSGSNEQFF.

The V gene is TRBV6-5, the J gene TRBJ2-3; 9 positions agree with TRBD2. With V trimmed by 2 bases and J by 0 bases, 3 bases remained unmatched. Germline-derived CDR1 and CDR2 are MNHEY and SVGAGI. This CDR3 has 16 amino acids. Written as DNA, the CDR3 is TGTGCCAGCAGTTACGGGGGACTAGCTAGCACAGATACGCAGTATTTT. Translated: CASSYGGLASTDTQYF.

The chain joins TRBV28 to TRBJ2-5; no definite D call. Germline V gives CDR1 MDHEN, CDR2 SYDVKM. The CDR3 is made up of 14 amino acids. V was shortened by 1 base and J by 5 bases, with 11 bases between the two germline ends. CDR3 nucleotide sequence: TGTGCCAGCAGTTTATCTTGGCTGGGGGAGACCCAGTACTTC. It yields the protein CASSLSWLGETQYF.

The chain has TRBV6-5 and TRBJ1-2; 8 bases are a match to TRBD1. The V gene's germline CDR1 is MNHEY and CDR2 SVGAGI. J was trimmed by 8 bases and V by 0 bases; bases with no gene match: 5. The CDR3 is 14 residues long. CDR3 loop: CASSYSAGGAGYTF. The CDR3 nucleotides read TGTGCCAGCAGTTACTCAGCAGGGGGCGCCGGCTACACCTTC.

This clone was recorded many times. The gene calls are TRBV18 and TRBJ2-1; TRBD1 matches 8 bases. V lost 2 bases, J lost 7 bases, and 10 bases stayed unmatched. CDR1 and CDR2 (germline): KGHSH, LQKENI. The CDR3 runs 16 residues. CDR3: CASSPFGQGALNEQFF. The CDR3 coding sequence is TGTGCCAGCTCACCATTTGGGCAGGGGGCCTTAAATGAGCAGTTCTTC.

This clone was counted at least ten times. The chain employs TRBV5-6 and TRBJ2-7, with D maybe TRBD1 (5 bases). Trimming shortened V by 3 bases and J by 3 bases, and 19 bases separated the two germline ends. CDR1 is SGHDT, CDR2 YYEEEE, per germline. This CDR3 is 16 amino acids long. The CDR3, as DNA: TGTGCCAGCAGCTCGAATACGGTGTTTAGGGGCTACGAGCAGTACTTC. Its protein is CASSSNTVFRGYEQYF.

This sequence joins TRBV9 and TRBJ2-7, with D uncertain. The ends were cut back, 4 bases at V and 0 bases at J, with 5 bases in the middle. The CDR3 extends over 12 amino acids. From germline, CDR1 is SGDLS and CDR2 YYNGEE. CDR3 protein: CASSSSSYEQYF. CDR3 in DNA: TGTGCCAGCAGCTCGAGCTCCTACGAGCAGTACTTC.

V usage is TRBV29-1 and J usage is TRBJ2-7, with a possible D match to TRBD2 (6 bases). The ends were cut back, 0 bases at V and 0 bases at J, with 15 bases in the middle. This CDR3 has 16 amino acids. Germline CDR1 is SQVTM and CDR2 is ANQGSEA. The CDR3 is CSVEEGEDNLSYEQYF. CDR3 DNA: TGCAGCGTTGAAGAAGGGGAGGACAACCTCTCCTACGAGCAGTACTTC.

V and J are TRBV28 and TRBJ2-5, with D perhaps TRBD1 (5 bases). The CDR3 totals 15 residues. V dropped 2 bases and J dropped 3 bases, with 13 bases sitting between them. CDR1 and CDR2 (germline): MDHEN, SYDVKM. The DNA of the CDR3 is TGTGCCAGCAGTTTAGCAGGGTTGGCAGAAGAGACCCAGTACTTC. It is translated as CASSLAGLAEETQYF.

The V and J genes are TRBV6-4 and TRBJ2-4; the D is unclear. The CDR3 covers 16 residues. Trimming cost V 4 bases and J 1 base, with 14 bases left between them. From germline, CDR1 is MRHNA and CDR2 SNTAGT. The CDR3 loop is CASSVPSGQAKNIQYF. Written as DNA, the CDR3 is TGTGCCAGCAGTGTGCCGTCCGGGCAGGCCAAAAACATTCAGTACTTC.

The genes are TRBV9 and TRBJ2-5; the match to TRBD1 covers 8 bases. After removal of 3 bases from V and 1 base from J, the junction contained 2 bases not matched to a gene. This CDR3 is built from 14 residues. Germline assignment: CDR1 SGDLS and CDR2 YYNGEE. CDR3 amino acids: CASSGTGIQETQYF. The CDR3 DNA reads TGTGCCAGCAGCGGGACAGGGATCCAAGAGACCCAGTACTTC.

This rearrangement joins TRBV28 to TRBJ2-7; 7 bases line up with TRBD1. The CDR3 extends over 15 amino acids. With V trimmed by 4 bases and J by 2 bases, 8 bases remained unmatched. The V gene's germline CDR1 is MDHEN and CDR2 SYDVKM. The CDR3 region is CASSSPGQPAYEQYF. CDR3 sequence (DNA): TGTGCCAGCAGTTCCCCGGGACAGCCAGCCTACGAGCAGTACTTC.

The rearrangement joins TRBV4-1 to TRBJ2-1; D not resolved. The germline gives CDR1 MGHRA, CDR2 YSYEKL. The CDR3 consists of 13 residues. The V end was cut by 6 bases, the J end by 5 bases, with 11 bases between. Here the CDR3 DNA reads TGCGCCAGCAGTCACCCGAATGACAATGAGCAGTTCTTC. Amino acid sequence: CASSHPNDNEQFF.

This chain uses TRBV9 with TRBJ2-1; TRBD1 or TRBD2 may be the D gene (5 bases each). Per the germline V gene, CDR1 is SGDLS and CDR2 is YYNGEE. Trimming took 3 bases from V and 10 from J, leaving 17 bases between them. The length of the CDR3 is 14 residues. This chain's CDR3 is CASSDRDGTNEQFF. In DNA form, the CDR3 reads TGTGCCAGCAGCGACCGGGACGGAACAAACGAGCAGTTCTTC.

The V and J genes are TRBV6-5 and TRBJ2-5; D unresolved. CDR3 length equals 14 residues. Germline lookup yields CDR1 MNHEY and CDR2 SVGAGI. Trimming removed 5 bases from V and 1 base from J, with 11 bases in between. CDR3 amino acids: CASSPFSSQETQYF. The CDR3 DNA sequence: TGTGCCAGCAGTCCCTTTAGCAGCCAAGAGACCCAGTACTTC.

The rearrangement links TRBV27 to TRBJ2-1; TRBD2 matches at 7 bases. This CDR3 contains 13 residues. From germline, CDR1 is MNHEY and CDR2 SMNVEV (reference sequence). The trim removed 10 bases at V and 5 bases at J, leaving 8 bases unmatched. In DNA, the CDR3 is TGTGCCACCAGGATGGGGGGGAACAATGAGCAGTTCTTC. Protein sequence: CATRMGGNNEQFF.

The V and J genes are TRBV27 and TRBJ2-7; possibly TRBD1 for D (6 bases). Trimming removed 6 bases from V and 1 base from J, with 19 bases in between. Germline CDR1 is MNHEY and CDR2 is SMNVEV (reference sequence). This CDR3 contains 16 residues. The CDR3 DNA reads as TGTGCCAGCAGCCCCTCGGCCGGACAGTCGTCCTACGAGCAGTACTTC. It yields the protein CASSPSAGQSSYEQYF.

This clone appeared a single time. This CDR3 is CSVPGLAGGGQFF. The CDR3 DNA reads TGCAGCGTTCCGGGACTAGCGGGAGGGGGGCAGTTCTTC. The rearrangement joins TRBV29-1 to TRBJ2-1; the match to TRBD2 covers 16 bases. The V gene's germline CDR1 is SQVTM and CDR2 ANQGSEA. This CDR3 is 13 amino acids long. Losses at the gene ends were 5 bases for V and 12 bases for J; bases not matched to a gene: 4.

The gene calls are TRBV4-3 and TRBJ1-2; perhaps TRBD1 as D (5 bases). This CDR3 spans 15 amino acids. CDR1 is LGHNA, CDR2 YSLEER, per germline. Trimming removed 0 bases at V and 4 bases at J, with 12 bases between. The CDR3 region is CASSQDPGFSYGYTF. The CDR3 DNA sequence: TGCGCCAGCAGCCAAGATCCAGGGTTTAGCTATGGCTACACCTTC.

This chain uses TRBV7-6 with TRBJ2-3; 8 bases are shared with TRBD2. The ends lost 5 bases at V and 0 bases at J; junction bases unmatched: 4. The CDR3 runs to 15 residues. The germline V gene has CDR1 SGHVS and CDR2 FNYEAQ. CDR3 amino acids: CASSAGGGSTDTQYF. The CDR3 bases are TGTGCCAGCAGCGCGGGCGGGGGGAGCACAGATACGCAGTATTTT. The entire variable domain, with the rest obtained from reference TRBV7-6 and TRBJ2-3, is as follows: GAGVSQSPRYKVTKRGQDVALRCDPISGHVSLYWYRQALGQGPEFLTYFNYEAQQDKSGLPNDRFSAERPEGSISTLTIQRTEQRDSAMYRCASSAGGGSTDTQYFGPGTRLTVL.

The V and J genes are TRBV6-5 and TRBJ1-1; 8 positions agree with TRBD1. Germline lookup yields CDR1 MNHEY and CDR2 SVGAGI. The V gene end was trimmed by 4 bases and the J gene end by 3 bases; junction bases not matched to a gene: 10. The CDR3 is made up of 16 amino acids. CDR3 in DNA: TGTGCCAGCAGTTTACTCGACAGGGGAGGAGACACTGAAGCTTTCTTT. It translates to CASSLLDRGGDTEAFF.